This entry describes one T cell receptor beta chain. A unique molecular identifier was attached to every TCR cDNA molecule. MiXCR was run by TCRdb on the 5' RACE reads, yielding one entry per CDR3 protein. The sample records roughly 79,000 distinct CDR3 sequences, around an eighth being singletons. CDR1 and CDR2 (germline): SGHTA, FQGNSA. V lost 0 bases and J lost 2, with 7 bases in between. This CDR3 is built from 14 residues. The data stem from a study of spatial heterogeneity in lung cancer. Study overall: Fewer alpha-chain than beta-chain sequences were consistently detected.

Time point of the sample: sample taken at primary tumor resection. The authors sequenced whole RNA from tumor, nontumor lung or frozen PBMC without sorting. The chain couples TRBV7-2 to TRBJ1-2; D may be TRBD1 (5 bases). This sequence originates from a male donor with early-stage non-small cell lung cancer. Sequencing was performed on PBMCs, taken at surgery. The CDR3 bases are TGTGCCAGCAGCTTAGCCCAGGGAAACTATGGCTACACCTTC. Translated, it gives CASSLAQGNYGYTF.